The rows below give T cell receptor beta chains drawn from one sample of a study of blood T cells in healthy people across ages. Via MiXCR, TCRdb re-called the 5' RACE reads, giving one row per CDR3 protein. The sample yields hundreds of thousands of distinct CDR3 sequences, around three fifths seen once. Sequenced material: blood. The origin of the receptors is a man aged 35 to 55 in good health. Each CDR3 is given without its conserved first and last residue. The order of the fields is V gene, J gene, CDR3 protein.

>TRBV10-3|TRBJ2-1
AISDGTNNEQF
>TRBV12-3/TRBV12-4|TRBJ2-7
ASSLGGGGSYEQY
>TRBV12-5|TRBJ2-3
ASGARLRTDTQY
>TRBV7-2|TRBJ1-2
ASSLVVADYGYT
>TRBV6-5|TRBJ2-5
ASRKAGSDTQY
>TRBV6-5|TRBJ2-6
ASSYRRTAPGANVLT
>TRBV7-9|TRBJ1-2
ASSPRATTFYGHT
>TRBV9|NA
ASSVGLAGAFYNEQY
>TRBV12-3/TRBV12-4|TRBJ2-1
ASTRTGTGDEQF
>TRBV7-2|TRBJ1-5
ASSPTGGVNQPQH
>TRBV4-1|TRBJ2-3
ASSQGLGTRDTQY